One and the same sample provided the 21 T cell receptor beta chains below, sequenced in a study of T cell responses to AZD1222 COVID-19 vaccine. Produced via immunoSEQ multiplex PCR; TCRdb's table is partial and in-frame only. This table has about 63,000 clones, about 85% appearing once. The specimen comprised peripheral blood, sampled on day 0 of AZD1222 vaccination. These receptors were obtained from an adult in good health.

This chain connects TRBV9 to TRBJ2-7; D is possibly TRBD2 (5 bases). V was pared by 0 bases and J by 0 bases, with 13 bases between. CDR1 is SGDLS and CDR2 is YYNGEE in the germline V gene. The CDR3 is 16 amino acids. CDR3 coding DNA: TGTGCCAGCAGCGTAGAGGACGGAGGAAACTCCTACGAGCAGTACTTC. Protein: CASSVEDGGNSYEQYF.

This chain joins TRBV5-1 and TRBJ2-5, with D maybe TRBD2 (6 bases). Trimming stripped 0 bases from V and 5 bases from J, with 14 bases between. Germline V lookup: CDR1 SGHRS, CDR2 YFSETQ. This CDR3 has 15 residues. The CDR3: CASSLGGTREETQYF. The CDR3 DNA is TGCGCCAGCAGCTTGGGCGGGACTCGGGAGGAGACCCAGTACTTC.

CDR3 in amino acids: CASSLGQGALEQYF. The CDR3 coding sequence is TGCGCCAGCAGCTTGGGTCAGGGGGCTCTCGAGCAGTACTTC. The chain uses TRBV5-1 and TRBJ2-7; 8 bases are a match to TRBD1. V lost 0 bases and J lost 6; bases outside the gene matches: 5. CDR1 SGHRS and CDR2 YFSETQ come from the germline V gene. The length of the CDR3 is 14 residues.

This clone was seen only a few times. This chain links TRBV2 with TRBJ2-7; D uncertain. The germline V gene encodes CDR1 SNHLY and CDR2 FYNNEI. CDR3 length: 15 amino acids. Trimming took off 4 bases at V and 6 bases at J, with 19 bases between the two ends. CDR3 in amino acids: CASSGQVVGLTEQYF. The CDR3 DNA reads TGTGCCAGCAGTGGGCAGGTGGTCGGCCTTACCGAGCAGTACTTC.

J is TRBJ1-1 and V is TRBV14; D is undetermined. V lost 3 bases and J 2 bases, leaving 7 bases between the germline ends. This CDR3 comprises 13 residues. The germline V gene encodes CDR1 SGHDN and CDR2 FVKESK. The CDR3 loop is CASSHEINTEAFF. The CDR3 bases are TGTGCCAGCAGCCACGAGATAAACACTGAAGCTTTCTTT.

In its sample, this clone was seen once. The chain employs TRBV7-8 and TRBJ2-2; 10 nucleotides line up with TRBD1. Germline trimming cut 9 bases from V and 7 bases from J; bases unmatched to any gene: 17. Per germline, CDR1 SGHVS and CDR2 FQNEAQ. CDR3 length: 17 amino acids. CDR3 amino acids: CASTLGGTGVYGGELFF. In nucleotides, the CDR3 is TGTGCCAGTACCCTAGGCGGGACAGGGGTTTACGGCGGGGAGCTGTTTTTT. Complete variable domain (other parts from reference TRBV7-8 and TRBJ2-2): GAGVSQSPRYKVAKRGQDVALRCDPISGHVSLFWYQQALGQGPEFLTYFQNEAQLDKSGLPSDRFFAERPEGSVSTLKIQRTQQEDSAVYLCASTLGGTGVYGGELFFGEGSRLTVL.

The rearrangement uses TRBV27 and TRBJ1-5; D is unclear. V was trimmed by 2 bases and J by 0 bases, leaving 8 bases between them. From germline, CDR1 is MNHEY and CDR2 SMNVEV (reference sequence). This CDR3 region has 15 residues. This chain's CDR3 is CASSLPVYSNQPQHF. The CDR3 DNA reads TGTGCCAGCAGTTTACCTGTGTATAGCAATCAGCCCCAGCATTTT.

CDR3: CASSDLNQETQYF. CDR3 DNA: TGTGCCAGCAGTGATTTGAACCAAGAGACCCAGTACTTC. The chain joins TRBV6-1 to TRBJ2-5; D is undetermined. Germline V lookup: CDR1 MNHNS, CDR2 SASEGT. The V end was cut by 3 bases, the J end by 0 bases, with 5 bases between. The CDR3 is 13 amino acids.

The rearrangement links TRBV7-9 to TRBJ1-5; D may be TRBD1 (5 bases). Germline V gene sequence: CDR1 SEHNR, CDR2 FQNEAQ (reference sequence). The CDR3 is 13 residues long. Trimming took 4 bases from V and 9 from J, leaving 13 bases between them. The CDR3 is CASSSDRGWPQHF. CDR3 DNA sequence: TGTGCCAGCAGCTCCGACAGAGGGTGGCCCCAGCATTTT.

This sequence joins TRBV2 and TRBJ1-4, with D possibly matching TRBD1 (5 bases). Trimming took off 8 bases at V and 4 bases at J, with 20 bases between the two ends. Germline loops: CDR1 SNHLY, CDR2 FYNNEI. This CDR3 comprises 16 residues. The CDR3 loop is CASHPASRRGNEKLFF. The DNA of the CDR3 is TGTGCCAGCCATCCGGCATCGAGGAGGGGTAATGAAAAACTGTTTTTT.

A few counts support this clone. The chain is built from TRBV27 and TRBJ2-2; 10 nucleotides match TRBD2. V trimming: 8 bases; J trimming: 5 bases; junction bases outside the gene matches: 14. Germline V gene data show CDR1 as MNHEY and CDR2 as SMNVEV (reference sequence). The CDR3 contains 17 residues. CDR3 sequence reads: CASRHGISGGRTGELFF. The CDR3 DNA follows: TGTGCCAGCCGCCACGGAATTAGCGGGGGGCGGACCGGGGAGCTGTTTTTT.

In its sample, this clone was seen once. The chain has TRBV9 and TRBJ2-7; tentative D call: TRBD1 (6 bases). Between the trimmed V and J ends, which lost 4 bases and 4 bases, there was a span of 18 bases. This CDR3 is built from 15 residues. From germline, CDR1 is SGDLS and CDR2 YYNGEE. The CDR3 coding sequence is TGTGCCAGCAGCCCGGCTGTGGGGGCAGGATACGAGCAGTACTTC. Protein sequence: CASSPAVGAGYEQYF.

V and J are TRBV28 and TRBJ1-2; the match to TRBD1 covers 8 bases. Germline lookup yields CDR1 MDHEN and CDR2 SYDVKM. This CDR3 is built from 14 residues. With 2 bases clipped from V and 4 bases from J, the junction kept 3 bases outside the gene matches. CDR3 protein: CASSLTGGFYGYTF. CDR3 DNA: TGTGCCAGCAGTTTAACAGGGGGTTTCTATGGCTACACCTTC.

This clone was recorded only once. The chain combines TRBV27 with TRBJ2-3, with no clear D. V shed 1 base and J shed 4 bases, with 6 bases lying between them. Germline V gives CDR1 MNHEY, CDR2 SMNVEV (reference sequence). CDR3 length: 13 amino acids. CDR3 sequence (DNA): TGTGCCAGCAGTTTATTTTCCCCAGATACGCAGTATTTT. Its protein is CASSLFSPDTQYF.

V and J are TRBV7-9 and TRBJ2-7; weak D call: TRBD2 (7 bases). The CDR3 extends over 12 amino acids. The V gene's germline CDR1 is SEHNR and CDR2 FQNEAQ (reference sequence). The ends were cut back, 11 bases at V and 2 bases at J, with 13 bases in the middle. CDR3 sequence: CAGGGGPYEQYF. The CDR3 nucleotides are TGTGCCGGGGGCGGGGGCCCCTACGAGCAGTACTTC.

The rearrangement uses TRBV9 and TRBJ2-3; D remains unclear. V was pared by 3 bases and J by 0 bases, with 8 bases between. The germline CDR1 and CDR2 sequences are SGDLS and YYNGEE. This CDR3 has 14 amino acids. CDR3 DNA: TGTGCCAGCAGCGCAGGCGCGAGCACAGATACGCAGTATTTT. Its protein product is CASSAGASTDTQYF.

The rearrangement uses TRBV15 and TRBJ1-2; 9 bases line up with TRBD1. CDR1 is LNHNV and CDR2 is YYDKDF in the germline V gene (reference sequence). The CDR3 has 14 residues. The V segment lost 5 bases and the J segment 8 bases; nucleotides outside the gene matches: 9. The CDR3 DNA reads as TGTGCCACCAGCGGATACAGGGGGCGGGTAGGCTACACCTTC. This encodes CATSGYRGRVGYTF.

V is TRBV27 and J is TRBJ2-7; D possibly corresponds to TRBD2 (6 bases). The CDR3 has 15 residues. V lost 5 bases and J 5 bases, leaving 19 bases between the germline ends. CDR1 is MNHEY, CDR2 SMNVEV, per germline (reference sequence). The CDR3 is CASSPLGGAPNEQYF. CDR3 bases: TGTGCCAGCAGTCCCCTTGGCGGGGCCCCCAACGAGCAGTACTTC.

The chain employs TRBV11-2 and TRBJ1-4; 11 nucleotides match TRBD1. This CDR3 region has 17 residues. CDR1 and CDR2 from the germline V gene are SGHAT and FQNNGV. The V gene end was trimmed by 5 bases and the J gene end by 0 bases; junction bases not matched to a gene: 5. The CDR3 sequence is CASSLGQGAATNEKLFF. The CDR3 bases are TGTGCCAGCAGCCTAGGACAGGGGGCCGCAACTAATGAAAAACTGTTTTTT.

The V call is TRBV3-1 (or the pseudogene TRBV3-2), the J call TRBJ2-7; D not resolved. The CDR3 loop spans 13 amino acids. V lost 4 bases and J lost 4, with 11 bases in between. CDR1 is LGHDT, CDR2 YNNKEL, per germline (reference sequence). The CDR3 DNA follows: TGTGCCAGCAGCCCAGACGGATTATACGAGCAGTACTTC. This encodes CASSPDGLYEQYF.

The DNA for the CDR3 is TGTGCCAGCAGTTTGGGAAGGGCCCCTTGGGGCACTGAAGCTTTCTTT. Protein: CASSLGRAPWGTEAFF. The rearrangement joins TRBV6-2 or TRBV6-3 to TRBJ1-1; D ambiguous. Trimming stripped 4 bases from V and 4 bases from J, with 19 bases between. The CDR3 has 16 residues. The V gene's germline CDR1 is MNHEY and CDR2 SVGEGT.